These 23 T cell receptor beta chains were all obtained from the same sample, sequenced in a study of T cell repertoires in cytomegalovirus infection. For these TCRs, the target antigens are not known. One entry per CDR3 protein results from TCRdb running MiXCR on the reads. The sample consists of around 130,000 distinct CDR3 sequences, more than 20% of them appearing once. The sample was PBMCs, sequenced either directly or after in vitro stimulation (not recorded which). The receptors shown here come from a human donor in good health (CMV status not recorded). Some clones in this sample may be carry-over from other donors' samples.

The V and J genes are TRBV15 and TRBJ2-7, with D possibly matching TRBD1 (6 bases). Trimming stripped 1 base from V and 3 bases from J, with 22 bases between. CDR1 and CDR2 from the germline V gene are LNHNV and YYDKDF (reference sequence). This CDR3 comprises 18 residues. DNA of the CDR3: TGTGCCACCAGCAGAGGGGGCTTGATCCGGGACACATACTACGAGCAGTACTTC. Residues: CATSRGGLIRDTYYEQYF.

Ten or more counts support this clonotype. This sequence joins TRBV7-2 and TRBJ1-4; D is perhaps TRBD1 (5 bases). CDR3 length equals 13 residues. The V end lost 3 bases, the J end lost 7 bases, and 9 bases lay between the germline ends. The germline V gene encodes CDR1 SGHTA and CDR2 FQGNSA. The CDR3 region is CASSFKRGEKLFF. The CDR3 bases are TGTGCCAGCAGCTTTAAAAGGGGTGAAAAACTGTTTTTT. Full variable domain (missing parts from reference TRBV7-2 and TRBJ1-4): GAGVSQSPSNKVTEKGKDVELRCDPISGHTALYWYRQSLGQGLEFLIYFQGNSAPDKSGLPSDRFSAERTGGSVSTLTIQRTQQEDSAVYLCASSFKRGEKLFFGSGTQLSVL.

The chain recombines TRBV24-1 with TRBJ1-5; tentatively, D is TRBD1 (5 bases). The ends were cut back, 6 bases at V and 5 bases at J, with 16 bases in the middle. The CDR3 sequence is 15 residues long. Germline V gives CDR1 KGHDR, CDR2 SFDVKD. The DNA for the CDR3 is TGTGCCACCAGTCCGGGGCTCAACGGCGATCAGCCCCAGCATTTT. This encodes CATSPGLNGDQPQHF.

The CDR3 sequence: CASSQDLRARNSPLHF. DNA for the CDR3: TGCGCCAGCAGCCAAGATTTGCGGGCAAGAAATTCACCCCTCCACTTT. The V gene is TRBV4-1, the J gene TRBJ1-6, with D uncertain. Trimming took 0 bases from V and 7 from J, leaving 13 bases between them. The CDR3 sequence is 16 residues long. Germline V gene lookup returns CDR1 MGHRA and CDR2 YSYEKL.

The V call is TRBV11-2, the J call TRBJ1-5; no reliable D call. Trimming removed 1 base at V and 16 bases at J, with 14 bases between. Germline V gene sequence: CDR1 SGHAT, CDR2 FQNNGV. The CDR3 is made up of 12 amino acids. CDR3 loop: CASSLGGGILHF. The CDR3, as DNA: TGTGCCAGCAGCTTAGGAGGCGGCATACTACATTTT.

This clonotype was seen a few times. The genes are TRBV4-1 and TRBJ2-3; maybe TRBD2 (5 bases). Germline V gives CDR1 MGHRA, CDR2 YSYEKL. The ends were cut back, 2 bases at V and 0 bases at J, with 9 bases in the middle. CDR3 length: 15 amino acids. CDR3 DNA: TGCGCCAGCAGCCAACTCGGGGTGAGCACAGATACGCAGTATTTT. Translation gives CASSQLGVSTDTQYF.

This chain joins TRBV5-1 and TRBJ2-2; D is uncertain. The CDR3 is made up of 13 amino acids. V was trimmed by 3 bases and J by 1 base, leaving 4 bases between them. CDR1 and CDR2 (germline): SGHRS, YFSETQ. As DNA, the CDR3 is TGCGCCAGCAGCTCCAGGAACACCGGGGAGCTGTTTTTT. Translation: CASSSRNTGELFF.

This clonotype was found a few times. V usage is TRBV6-6 and J usage is TRBJ2-7, with 8 nucleotides matching TRBD2. Germline V gene data show CDR1 as MNHNY and CDR2 as SVGAGI (reference sequence). V dropped 3 bases and J dropped 3; count of bases not matched to a gene: 7. The CDR3 contains 15 residues. For the CDR3, the DNA is TGTGCCAGCAGTTATTCTAGCGGGTTTGGCTACGAGCAGTACTTC. Amino acids: CASSYSSGFGYEQYF.

The V and J genes are TRBV6-2 or TRBV6-3 and TRBJ2-6, with 7 bases aligning to TRBD1. Trimming cost V 0 bases and J 12 bases; bases outside gene matches: 8. The CDR3 is 15 amino acids. CDR1 and CDR2 (germline): MNHEY, SVGEGT. CDR3 loop: CASSYSGQPSSVLTF. CDR3 coding DNA: TGTGCCAGCAGTTACTCGGGACAGCCGTCGAGCGTCCTGACTTTC.

This clonotype was counted only a few times. The chain joins TRBV27 to TRBJ2-1; a possible D gene is TRBD2 (5 bases). Trimming cost V 0 bases and J 5 bases, with 11 bases left between them. The germline gives CDR1 MNHEY, CDR2 SMNVEV (reference sequence). This CDR3 has 15 amino acids. The CDR3: CASSLSFLRDNEQFF. The CDR3 DNA sequence: TGTGCCAGCAGTTTATCGTTCTTGAGGGACAATGAGCAGTTCTTC.

This clonotype was seen a handful of times. The CDR3 DNA reads TGTGCCAGCAGTGACCCGGACAGGTTCTCTGGAAACACCATATATTTT. Translation: CASSDPDRFSGNTIYF. J is TRBJ1-3 and V is TRBV25-1; 7 bases are shared with TRBD1. The CDR3 is made up of 16 amino acids. In germline, CDR1 is MGHDK, CDR2 SYGVNS. V was clipped by 3 bases and J by 0 bases; unmatched bases: 5.

The chain recombines TRBV27 with TRBJ2-1, with 7 nucleotides matching TRBD2. Looked up from germline, CDR1 is MNHEY and CDR2 is SMNVEV (reference sequence). The V gene end was trimmed by 5 bases and the J gene end by 4 bases; junction bases not matched to a gene: 8. The CDR3 totals 15 residues. The CDR3 loop is CASSRDLAAYNEQFF. The CDR3 nucleotides read TGTGCCAGCAGTCGTGATCTAGCGGCATACAATGAGCAGTTCTTC.

The CDR3 coding sequence is TGTGCCAGCAGACCCGTGGGGCGCGGGGAGACCCAGTACTTC. Translation: CASRPVGRGETQYF. This chain connects TRBV28 to TRBJ2-5; D possibly uses TRBD1 or TRBD2 (5 bases each). V was clipped by 6 bases and J by 5 bases, with 16 bases between them. The CDR3 is 14 residues long. Looked up from germline, CDR1 is MDHEN and CDR2 is SYDVKM.

This chain joins TRBV20-1 and TRBJ2-7, with 10 bases that match TRBD2. The V gene's germline CDR1 is DFQATT and CDR2 SNEGSKA (reference sequence). This CDR3 has 15 residues. Germline trimming cut 2 bases from V and 0 bases from J; bases unmatched to any gene: 4. The CDR3 protein is CSARSASGSSYEQYF. The CDR3 coding sequence is TGCAGTGCTAGAAGCGCTAGCGGGAGCTCCTACGAGCAGTACTTC.

The chain joins TRBV12-3 or TRBV12-4 to TRBJ2-5; 9 bases are shared with TRBD2. Unmatched junction bases numbered 2, after V lost 1 base and J lost 5 bases. The CDR3 contains 14 residues. Here the CDR3 reads CASSLEAGGETQYF. Here the CDR3 DNA reads TGTGCCAGCAGTTTAGAGGCGGGAGGGGAGACCCAGTACTTC.

This clonotype showed up many times. The V and J genes are TRBV7-8 and TRBJ2-7; 11 nucleotides line up with TRBD1. The CDR3 runs to 14 residues. V lost 3 bases to trimming and J lost 3 bases; unmatched junction nucleotides: 1. The germline V gene has CDR1 SGHVS and CDR2 FQNEAQ. The CDR3 region is CASSFGTGGYEQYV. CDR3 nucleotides: TGTGCCAGCAGCTTCGGGACAGGGGGCTACGAGCAGTACGTC.

The V call is TRBV7-9, the J call TRBJ2-1; TRBD1 matches at 7 bases. The germline V gene has CDR1 SEHNR and CDR2 FQNEAQ (reference sequence). The V and J ends lost 5 bases and 4 bases, in that order; junction bases with no gene match: 23. The CDR3 is 20 amino acids. The chain's CDR3 is CASSQRGGRGYQPLYNEQFF. The CDR3 DNA is TGTGCCAGCAGCCAACGTGGGGGCAGGGGGTACCAACCCCTATACAATGAGCAGTTCTTC.

This clonotype was found a few times. The chain couples TRBV28 to TRBJ2-3; no clear D gene. The CDR3 consists of 15 residues. Trimming shortened V by 6 bases and J by 4 bases, and 17 bases separated the two germline ends. Germline-derived CDR1 and CDR2 are MDHEN and SYDVKM. CDR3 amino acids: CASSPAGPKADTQYF. In DNA, the CDR3 is TGTGCCAGCAGCCCGGCTGGTCCCAAGGCAGATACGCAGTATTTT.

This clonotype has only a few counts. CDR3 sequence (DNA): TGTGCCAGTAGTCCCACAGGGTCGACTGAAGCTTTCTTT. It encodes CASSPTGSTEAFF. The chain has TRBV19 and TRBJ1-1, with D possibly being TRBD1 (6 bases). CDR3 length equals 13 residues. Trimming took 5 bases from V and 5 from J, leaving 12 bases between them. Germline lookup yields CDR1 LNHDA and CDR2 SQIVND (reference sequence). The full variable domain, completed using reference TRBV19 and TRBJ1-1, is DGGITQSPKYLFRKEGQNVTLSCEQNLNHDAMYWYRQDPGQGLRLIYYSQIVNDFQKGDIAEGYSVSREKKESFPLTVTSAQKNPTAFYLCASSPTGSTEAFFGQGTRLTVV.

This clonotype was observed a handful of times. The V call is TRBV7-6, the J call TRBJ1-5; D is ambiguous. Per germline, CDR1 SGHVS and CDR2 FNYEAQ. The CDR3 totals 13 residues. Deletions cut 4 bases from V and 3 bases from J, with 7 bases between. This CDR3 is CASSSQFNQPQHF. The CDR3 DNA reads TGTGCCAGCAGCTCCCAGTTCAATCAGCCCCAGCATTTT.

This clonotype was detected a few times. The J gene is TRBJ1-4, the V gene TRBV10-3, with D hard to call. Germline CDR1 reads ENHRY; CDR2 reads SYGVKD. This CDR3 is 14 amino acids long. The germline V and J ends were trimmed by 0 bases and 4 bases, with 6 bases remaining between them. CDR3 residues: CAISESGHNEKLFF. The CDR3 coding sequence is TGTGCCATCAGTGAGTCCGGGCATAATGAAAAACTGTTTTTT.

This clonotype was counted ten times or more. The rearrangement uses TRBV7-2 and TRBJ2-7; 10 positions agree with TRBD1. CDR1 is SGHTA and CDR2 is FQGNSA in the germline V gene. The length of the CDR3 is 15 residues. V shed 5 bases, J shed 3 bases, and the junction held 7 bases outside the gene matches. The DNA for the CDR3 is TGTGCCAGCAGCCCAAGACAGGGGGCGGTCTACGAGCAGTACTTC. Its protein product is CASSPRQGAVYEQYF.

This clonotype showed up just a few times. The rearrangement links TRBV29-1 to TRBJ2-5, with 9 nucleotides matching TRBD2. Trimming removed 4 bases from V and 5 bases from J; junction bases left unmatched: 2. From germline, CDR1 is SQVTM and CDR2 ANQGSEA. This CDR3 region has 12 residues. The CDR3 sequence is CSVGSGSETQYF. The DNA for the CDR3 is TGCAGCGTTGGTAGCGGGAGTGAGACCCAGTACTTC.